This TCR beta chain was documented in a study of blood T cell repertoires in COVID-19. Produced via immunoSEQ multiplex PCR; TCRdb's table is partial and in-frame only. The data hold around 57,000 clones, with around nine tenths observed a single time. Germline trimming cut 2 bases from V and 6 bases from J; bases unmatched to any gene: 8. The CDR3 loop spans 15 amino acids. Per germline, CDR1 SGDLS and CDR2 YYNGEE. The V and J genes are TRBV9 and TRBJ1-2, with 9 bases fitting TRBD1. Sequenced: peripheral blood. This clonotype originated in a human donor in a cohort sampled during active COVID-19. This chain's CDR3 is CASSVTDRGIDGYTF. In DNA, the CDR3 is TGTGCCAGCAGCGTTACGGACAGGGGAATCGATGGCTACACCTTC.